This T cell receptor beta chain was identified during a study of beta chain features in type 1 diabetes. At the level of the study: Over all samples combined, 107,917,701 sorted cells were examined.

The isolated RNA, all of it, was reverse transcribed, so expressed TCRB transcripts were what got sequenced. About 3.57 million reads were obtained on average from naive, central memory and regulatory T cell samples. Profiling relied on immunoSEQ multiplex PCR, and the TCRdb table lists in-frame clones only, not all of them. The table has 140,000 or so clones, just over 9% seen once. Germline values: CDR1 LNHDA, CDR2 SQIVND (reference sequence). The CDR3 has 14 amino acids. The V and J ends lost 6 bases and 9 bases, in that order; junction bases with no gene match: 6. About this clone itself: The antigen is not known.

Study conclusions and caveats: Resolution of whether HLA type affects TCRB rearrangement was not achieved here.

What was sequenced was central memory CD4+ T cells from blood. The clonotype originates from a man younger than 35 in good health. The chain employs TRBV19 and TRBJ1-6; 9 bases match TRBD1. In DNA form, the CDR3 reads TGTGCCAGTAGCACGGACAGGGGACCTTCACCCCTCCACTTT. Translating it yields CASSTDRGPSPLHF.